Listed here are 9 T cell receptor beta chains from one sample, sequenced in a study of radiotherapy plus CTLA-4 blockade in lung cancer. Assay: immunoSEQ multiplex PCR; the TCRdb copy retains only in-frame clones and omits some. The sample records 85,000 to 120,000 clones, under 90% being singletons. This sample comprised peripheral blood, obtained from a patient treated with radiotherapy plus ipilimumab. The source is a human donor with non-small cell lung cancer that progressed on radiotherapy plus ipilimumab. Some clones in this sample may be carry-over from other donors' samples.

CDR3 region: CASRLPGLITGELFF. As DNA, the CDR3 is TGTGCCAGCAGACTCCCGGGACTAATCACCGGGGAGCTGTTTTTT. This rearrangement joins TRBV11-2 to TRBJ2-2; 7 nucleotides match TRBD2. This CDR3 comprises 15 residues. The ends lost 6 bases at V and 4 bases at J; junction bases unmatched: 8. Germline lookup yields CDR1 SGHAT and CDR2 FQNNGV.

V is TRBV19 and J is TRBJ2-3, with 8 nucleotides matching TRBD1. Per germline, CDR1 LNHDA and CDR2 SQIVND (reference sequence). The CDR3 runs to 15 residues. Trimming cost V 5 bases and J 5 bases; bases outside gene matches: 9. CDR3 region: CASSRGQAQVDTQYF. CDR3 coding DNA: TGTGCCAGTAGTCGGGGACAGGCCCAGGTAGATACGCAGTATTTT.

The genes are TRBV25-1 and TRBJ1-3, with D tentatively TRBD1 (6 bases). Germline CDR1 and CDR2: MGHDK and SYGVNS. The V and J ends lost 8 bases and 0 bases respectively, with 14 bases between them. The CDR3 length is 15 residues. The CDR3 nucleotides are TGTGCCAGCGCCCCGATGGGACACTCTGGAAACACCATATATTTT. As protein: CASAPMGHSGNTIYF.

The CDR3 sequence is CASSIGTAEYEQYF. In nucleotides, the CDR3 is TGTGCCAGTAGTATAGGGACAGCGGAATACGAGCAGTACTTC. This chain joins TRBV19 and TRBJ2-7; D may be TRBD1 (6 bases). The CDR3 is made up of 14 amino acids. Germline V CDR1 and CDR2: LNHDA, SQIVND (reference sequence). Trimming shortened V by 1 base and J by 4 bases, and 11 bases separated the two germline ends.

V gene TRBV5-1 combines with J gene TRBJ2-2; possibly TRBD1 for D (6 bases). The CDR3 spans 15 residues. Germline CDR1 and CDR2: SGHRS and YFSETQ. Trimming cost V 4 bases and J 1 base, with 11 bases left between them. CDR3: CASSRQVQNTGELFF. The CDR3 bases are TGCGCCAGCAGCAGACAGGTGCAGAACACCGGGGAGCTGTTTTTT.

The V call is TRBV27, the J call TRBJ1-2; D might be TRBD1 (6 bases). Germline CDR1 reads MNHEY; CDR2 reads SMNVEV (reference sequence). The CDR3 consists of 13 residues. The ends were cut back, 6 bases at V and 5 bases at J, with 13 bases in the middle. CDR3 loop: CASRQGGGYGYTF. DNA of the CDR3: TGTGCCAGCAGACAGGGAGGAGGGTATGGCTACACCTTC.

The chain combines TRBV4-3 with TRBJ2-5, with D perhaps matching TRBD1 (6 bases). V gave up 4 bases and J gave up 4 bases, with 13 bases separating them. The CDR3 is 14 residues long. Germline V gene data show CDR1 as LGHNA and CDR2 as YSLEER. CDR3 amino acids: CASSRNRVSETQYF. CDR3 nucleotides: TGCGCCAGCAGCCGGAACAGGGTGTCAGAGACCCAGTACTTC.

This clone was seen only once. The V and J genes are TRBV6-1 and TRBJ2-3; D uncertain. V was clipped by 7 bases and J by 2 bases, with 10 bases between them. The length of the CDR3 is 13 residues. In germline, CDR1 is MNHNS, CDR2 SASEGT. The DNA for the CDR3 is TGTGCCAGCAATGCGGTCAACACAGATACGCAGTATTTT. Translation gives CASNAVNTDTQYF.

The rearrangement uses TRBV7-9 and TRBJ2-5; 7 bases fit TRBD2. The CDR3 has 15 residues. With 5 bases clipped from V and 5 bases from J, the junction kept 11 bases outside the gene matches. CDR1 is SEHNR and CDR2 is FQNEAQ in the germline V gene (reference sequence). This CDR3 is CASSPTRDYAETQYF. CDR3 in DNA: TGTGCCAGCAGCCCGACCCGGGACTACGCGGAGACCCAGTACTTC.